This T cell receptor (beta chain) stems from a study of T-cell reconstitution after alpha-beta-depleted transplantation in children. Findings of the study overall: T-cell counts and diversity were attributed mostly to newly produced T cells one year after transplant. The origin of high day-60 TCRbeta diversity in some patients lay in surviving recipient T cells and thymic progenitors. Alpha-beta T cells present about two months after transplant were reported to originate from several hundred expanded graft clones.

Unique molecular identifiers tagged the TCRbeta library. TCRdb itself ran the PCR reads through MiXCR, one entry per CDR3 protein. Of about 980,000 distinct CDR3 sequences listed, about 29% are singletons. The germline V gene encodes CDR1 MNHEY and CDR2 SMNVEV (reference sequence). There are 15 residues in the CDR3. Trimming cost V 0 bases and J 4 bases; bases outside gene matches: 2. Points on this clonotype: As yet, its antigen is unknown.

The chain uses TRBV27 and TRBJ1-1, with 10 bases aligning to TRBD1. This receptor was taken from a boy under two years old who had a stem cell transplant for SCID, so the T cells may come from the graft donor. The source material was PBMCs, mostly from graft donor cells, sampled 360 days after TCRalphabeta/CD19-depleted stem cell transplant. In DNA, the CDR3 is TGTGCCAGCAGTTTATCCGGGACAGGGGCCACTGAAGCTTTCTTT. Translated: CASSLSGTGATEAFF.